This T cell receptor (beta chain) originates from a study of T cell repertoires in cytomegalovirus infection. As to this clonotype: The antigen is not known.

One entry per CDR3 protein, called by TCRdb with MiXCR from the reads. The profile covers tens of thousands of distinct CDR3 sequences, with around 23% appearing a single time and roughly 90% taken by the ten largest. The TCR was taken from a human donor in good health (CMV status not recorded). Some clones in this sample may be carry-over from other donors' samples. Source: CD8+ T cells from cultured PBMCs, taken from culture after CMV antigen stimulation.

CDR3 loop: CASSYYSAEETQYF. CDR3 DNA: TGTGCCAGCAGTTACTATTCGGCAGAAGAGACCCAGTACTTC. The V and J genes are TRBV6-6 and TRBJ2-5; D gene unclear. Between the trimmed V and J ends, which lost 1 base and 3 bases, there was a span of 9 bases. Looked up from germline, CDR1 is MNHNY and CDR2 is SVGAGI (reference sequence). The CDR3 is 14 residues long.